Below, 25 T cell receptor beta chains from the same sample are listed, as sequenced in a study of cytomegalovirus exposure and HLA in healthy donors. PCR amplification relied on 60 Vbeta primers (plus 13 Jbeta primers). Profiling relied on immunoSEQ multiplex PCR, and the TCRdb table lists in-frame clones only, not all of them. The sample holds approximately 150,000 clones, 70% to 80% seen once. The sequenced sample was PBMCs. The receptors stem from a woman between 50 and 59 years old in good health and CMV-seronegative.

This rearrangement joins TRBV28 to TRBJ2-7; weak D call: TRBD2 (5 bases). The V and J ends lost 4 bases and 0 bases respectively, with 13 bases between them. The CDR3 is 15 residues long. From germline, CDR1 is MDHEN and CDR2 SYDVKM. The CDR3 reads CASSYPVGSSYEQYF. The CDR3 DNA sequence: TGTGCCAGCAGTTACCCCGTGGGGAGCTCCTACGAGCAGTACTTC.

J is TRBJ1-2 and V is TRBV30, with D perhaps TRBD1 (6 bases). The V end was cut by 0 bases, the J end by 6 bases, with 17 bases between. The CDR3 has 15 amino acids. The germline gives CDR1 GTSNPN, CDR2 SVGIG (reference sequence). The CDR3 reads CAWSVIGGARDGYTF. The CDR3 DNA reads TGTGCCTGGAGTGTTATAGGGGGGGCTCGGGATGGCTACACCTTC. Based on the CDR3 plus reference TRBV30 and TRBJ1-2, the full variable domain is SQTIHQWPATLVQPVGSPLSLECTVEGTSNPNLYWYRQAAGRGLQLLFYSVGIGQISSEVPQNLSASRPQDRQFILSSKKLLLSDSGFYLCAWSVIGGARDGYTFGSGTRLTVV.

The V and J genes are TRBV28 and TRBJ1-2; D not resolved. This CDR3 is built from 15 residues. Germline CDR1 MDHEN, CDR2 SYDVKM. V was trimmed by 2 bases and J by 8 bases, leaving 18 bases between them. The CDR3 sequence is CASSLPPRSERGYTF. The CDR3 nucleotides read TGTGCCAGCAGTTTACCTCCTAGGTCAGAGCGGGGCTACACCTTC.

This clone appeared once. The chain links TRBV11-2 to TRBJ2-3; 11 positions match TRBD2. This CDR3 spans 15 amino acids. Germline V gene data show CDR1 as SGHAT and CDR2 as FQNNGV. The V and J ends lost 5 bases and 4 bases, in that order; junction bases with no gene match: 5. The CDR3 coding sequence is TGTGCCAGCAGCAAACTAGCGGGGGCCCCAGATACGCAGTATTTT. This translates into CASSKLAGAPDTQYF.

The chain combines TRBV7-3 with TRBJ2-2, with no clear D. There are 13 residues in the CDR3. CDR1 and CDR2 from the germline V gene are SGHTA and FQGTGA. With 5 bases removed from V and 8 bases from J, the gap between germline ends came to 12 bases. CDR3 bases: TGTGCCAGCAGCCCAACGACCGGGGGGGAGCTGTTTTTT. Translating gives CASSPTTGGELFF.

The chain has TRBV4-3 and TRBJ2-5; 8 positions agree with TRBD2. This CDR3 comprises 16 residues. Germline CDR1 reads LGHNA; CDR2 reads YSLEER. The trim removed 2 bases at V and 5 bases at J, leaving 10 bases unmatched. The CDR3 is CASSQTSGRGGETQYF. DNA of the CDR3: TGCGCCAGCAGCCAAACAAGCGGGAGAGGTGGGGAGACCCAGTACTTC.

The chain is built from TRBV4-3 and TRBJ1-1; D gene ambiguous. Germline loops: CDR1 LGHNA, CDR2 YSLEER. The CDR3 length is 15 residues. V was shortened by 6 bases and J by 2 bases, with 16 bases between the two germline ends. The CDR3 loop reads CASSPDTRGNTEAFF. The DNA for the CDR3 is TGCGCCAGCAGTCCCGACACCCGGGGAAACACTGAAGCTTTCTTT.

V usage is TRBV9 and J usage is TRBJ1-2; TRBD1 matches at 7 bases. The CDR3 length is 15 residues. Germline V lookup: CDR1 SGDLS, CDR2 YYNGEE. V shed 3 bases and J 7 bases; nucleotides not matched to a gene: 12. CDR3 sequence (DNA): TGTGCCAGCAGCGCTCGGGACAGCGCCCGAGGTGGCTACACCTTC. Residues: CASSARDSARGGYTF.

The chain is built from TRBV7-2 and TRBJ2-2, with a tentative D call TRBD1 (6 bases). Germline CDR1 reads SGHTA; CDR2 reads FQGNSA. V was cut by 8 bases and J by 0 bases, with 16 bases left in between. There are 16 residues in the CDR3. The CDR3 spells CASSRARTANTGELFF. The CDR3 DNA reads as TGTGCCAGCTCAAGAGCCCGGACAGCGAACACCGGGGAGCTGTTTTTT.

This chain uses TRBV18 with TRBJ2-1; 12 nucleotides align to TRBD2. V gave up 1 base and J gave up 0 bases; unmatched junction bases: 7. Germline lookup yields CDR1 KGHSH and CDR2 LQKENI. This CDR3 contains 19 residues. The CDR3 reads CASSPLGTSGPSSYNEQFF. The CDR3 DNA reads TGTGCCAGCTCACCACTAGGGACTAGCGGGCCTAGCTCCTACAATGAGCAGTTCTTC.

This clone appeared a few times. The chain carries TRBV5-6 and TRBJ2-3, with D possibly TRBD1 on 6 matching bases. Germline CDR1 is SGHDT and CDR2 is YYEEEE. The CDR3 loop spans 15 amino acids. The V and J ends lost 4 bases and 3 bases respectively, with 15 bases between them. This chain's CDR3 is CASSRRTTGTDTQYF. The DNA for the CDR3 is TGTGCCAGCAGCCGAAGGACAACAGGGACAGATACGCAGTATTTT.

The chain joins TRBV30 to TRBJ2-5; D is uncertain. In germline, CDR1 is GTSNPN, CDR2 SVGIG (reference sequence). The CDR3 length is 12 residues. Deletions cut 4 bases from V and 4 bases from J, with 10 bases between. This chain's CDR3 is CAWTANVETQYF. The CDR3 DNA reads TGTGCCTGGACAGCGAACGTAGAGACCCAGTACTTC.

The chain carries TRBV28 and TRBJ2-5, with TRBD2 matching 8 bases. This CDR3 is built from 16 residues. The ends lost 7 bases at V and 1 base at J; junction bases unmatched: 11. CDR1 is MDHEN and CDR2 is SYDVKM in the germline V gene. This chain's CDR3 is CASTPGGLAGQETQYF. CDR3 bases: TGTGCCAGCACCCCTGGGGGGCTAGCGGGCCAAGAGACCCAGTACTTC. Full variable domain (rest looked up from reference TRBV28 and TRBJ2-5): DVKVTQSSRYLVKRTGEKVFLECVQDMDHENMFWYRQDPGLGLRLIYFSYDVKMKEKGDIPEGYSVSREKKERFSLILESASTNQTSMYLCASTPGGLAGQETQYFGPGTRLLVL.

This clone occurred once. This CDR3 is CASRGQGYTEAFF. As DNA, the CDR3 is TGTGCCAGCAGGGGACAGGGGTACACTGAAGCTTTCTTT. V is TRBV2 and J is TRBJ1-1, with TRBD1 matching 10 bases. V lost 6 bases, J lost 3 bases, and 1 base stayed unmatched. CDR3 length equals 13 residues. Per germline, CDR1 SNHLY and CDR2 FYNNEI. Together with reference TRBV2 and TRBJ1-1, the CDR3 gives the full variable domain: EPEVTQTPSHQVTQMGQEVILRCVPISNHLYFYWYRQILGQKVEFLVSFYNNEISEKSEIFDDQFSVERPDGSNFTLKIRSTKLEDSAMYFCASRGQGYTEAFFGQGTRLTVV.

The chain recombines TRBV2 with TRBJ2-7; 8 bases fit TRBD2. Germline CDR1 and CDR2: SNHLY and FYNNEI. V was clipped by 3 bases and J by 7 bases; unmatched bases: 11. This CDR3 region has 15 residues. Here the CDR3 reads CASSDPGLVKGEQYF. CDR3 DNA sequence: TGTGCCAGCAGTGACCCGGGACTAGTAAAAGGGGAGCAGTACTTC.

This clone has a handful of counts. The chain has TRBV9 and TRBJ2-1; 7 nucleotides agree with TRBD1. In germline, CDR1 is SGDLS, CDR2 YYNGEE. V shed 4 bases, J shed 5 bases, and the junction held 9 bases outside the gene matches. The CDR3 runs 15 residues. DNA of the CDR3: TGTGCCAGCAGCCCTCGACAGGGTAGGCACAATGAGCAGTTCTTC. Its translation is CASSPRQGRHNEQFF.

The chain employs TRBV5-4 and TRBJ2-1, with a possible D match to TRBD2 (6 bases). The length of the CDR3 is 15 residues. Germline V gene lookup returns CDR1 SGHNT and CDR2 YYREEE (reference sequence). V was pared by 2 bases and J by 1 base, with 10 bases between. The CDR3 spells CASSFAGTSYNEQFF. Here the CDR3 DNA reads TGTGCCAGCAGCTTCGCCGGGACTTCCTACAATGAGCAGTTCTTC.

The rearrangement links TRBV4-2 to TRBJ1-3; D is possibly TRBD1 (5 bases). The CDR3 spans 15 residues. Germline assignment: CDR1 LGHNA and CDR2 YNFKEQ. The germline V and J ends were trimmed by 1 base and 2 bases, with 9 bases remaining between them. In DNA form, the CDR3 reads TGTGCCAGCAGCCAAGTTTCAGGGACTGGAAACACCATATATTTT. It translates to CASSQVSGTGNTIYF.

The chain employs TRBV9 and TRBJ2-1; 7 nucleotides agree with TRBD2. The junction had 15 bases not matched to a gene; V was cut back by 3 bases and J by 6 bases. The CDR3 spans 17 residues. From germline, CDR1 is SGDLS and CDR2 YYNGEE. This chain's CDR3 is CASSGGRASGYGNEQFF. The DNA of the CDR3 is TGTGCCAGCAGCGGTGGTAGGGCTAGCGGTTACGGCAATGAGCAGTTCTTC. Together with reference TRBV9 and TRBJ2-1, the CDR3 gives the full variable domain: DSGVTQTPKHLITATGQRVTLRCSPRSGDLSVYWYQQSLDQGLQFLIQYYNGEERAKGNILERFSAQQFPDLHSELNLSSLELGDSALYFCASSGGRASGYGNEQFFGPGTRLTVL.

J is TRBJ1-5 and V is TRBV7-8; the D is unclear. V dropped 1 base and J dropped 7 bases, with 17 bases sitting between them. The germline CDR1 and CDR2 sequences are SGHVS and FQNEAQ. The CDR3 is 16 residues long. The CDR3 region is CASSLELYGGGQPQHF. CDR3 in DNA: TGTGCCAGCAGCTTAGAATTGTACGGAGGCGGACAGCCCCAGCATTTT.

As DNA, the CDR3 is TGTGCCAGCAGCCAAGATGGGACTAGCTTTCTAGGGTATGAGCAGTTCTTC. It specifies CASSQDGTSFLGYEQFF. The rearrangement joins TRBV4-2 to TRBJ2-1; 9 nucleotides line up with TRBD2. The CDR3 totals 17 residues. Germline V lookup: CDR1 LGHNA, CDR2 YNFKEQ. After removal of 0 bases from V and 8 bases from J, the junction contained 11 bases not matched to a gene.

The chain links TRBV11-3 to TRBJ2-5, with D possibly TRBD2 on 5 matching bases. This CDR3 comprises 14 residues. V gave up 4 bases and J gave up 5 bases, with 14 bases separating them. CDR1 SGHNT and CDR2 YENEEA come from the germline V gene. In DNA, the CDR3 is TGTGCCAGCAGCTCGCCAGGACGCGGGGAGACCCAGTACTTC. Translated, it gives CASSSPGRGETQYF.

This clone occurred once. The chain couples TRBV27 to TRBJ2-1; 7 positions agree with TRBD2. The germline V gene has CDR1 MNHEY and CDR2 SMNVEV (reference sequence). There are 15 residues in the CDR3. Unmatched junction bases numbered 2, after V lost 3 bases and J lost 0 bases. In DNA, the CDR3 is TGTGCCAGCAGTTTGACGGGGGGCTCCTACAATGAGCAGTTCTTC. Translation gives CASSLTGGSYNEQFF.

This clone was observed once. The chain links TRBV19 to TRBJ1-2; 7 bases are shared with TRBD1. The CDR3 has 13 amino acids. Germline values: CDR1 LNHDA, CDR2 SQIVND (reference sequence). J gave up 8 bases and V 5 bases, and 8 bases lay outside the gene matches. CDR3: CASSAIPTGGYTF. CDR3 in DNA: TGTGCCAGTAGTGCCATACCGACAGGGGGCTACACCTTC. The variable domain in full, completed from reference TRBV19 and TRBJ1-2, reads DGGITQSPKYLFRKEGQNVTLSCEQNLNHDAMYWYRQDPGQGLRLIYYSQIVNDFQKGDIAEGYSVSREKKESFPLTVTSAQKNPTAFYLCASSAIPTGGYTFGSGTRLTVV.

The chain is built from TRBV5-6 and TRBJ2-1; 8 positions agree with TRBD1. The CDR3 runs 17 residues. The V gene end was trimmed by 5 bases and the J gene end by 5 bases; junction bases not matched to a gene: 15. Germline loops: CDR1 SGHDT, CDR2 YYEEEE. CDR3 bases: TGTGCCAGCAGTTTAACCCCCACCGGACAGGGTGACAATGAGCAGTTCTTC. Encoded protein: CASSLTPTGQGDNEQFF.